The 18 T cell receptor beta chains reported below all come from one sample, sequenced in a study of a mutant IDH1 vaccine in newly diagnosed glioma. The time point: week 11, during vaccination. Every single dose of the vaccine, 300 ug of mutant IDH1 20-mer peptide, came with topical imiquimod. Produced via immunoSEQ multiplex PCR; TCRdb's table is partial and in-frame only. The sample includes 45,000 to 60,000 clones, over 75% seen only once; the top ten take more than 2%. No antigens are known for them. The specimen was PBMCs, collected from a glioma patient whose treatment included an IDH1 peptide vaccine. These TCRs come from a man aged 45-65 years with glioma.

The chain carries TRBV28 and TRBJ2-5, with TRBD2 as a possible D gene (6 bases). The V and J ends lost 6 bases and 5 bases respectively, with 16 bases between them. In germline, CDR1 is MDHEN, CDR2 SYDVKM. The CDR3 has 14 residues. DNA of the CDR3: TGTGCCAGCAGCCTGGGGGGACTCGTGGAGACCCAGTACTTC. Its protein is CASSLGGLVETQYF.

This sequence joins TRBV21-1 and TRBJ2-2; the DNA was not used to check the table's D call, TRBD1. TRBV21-1 is deemed a pseudogene. This CDR3 has 19 residues. The CDR3 bases are TGTGCCAGCAGCAAAGGGTCAGTAGGGCCCCAGGGGAACACCGGGGAGCTGTTTTTT. It encodes CASSKGSVGPQGNTGELFF.

The rearrangement links TRBV7-2 to TRBJ1-1; D possibly corresponds to TRBD1 (6 bases). The germline V and J ends were trimmed by 5 bases and 1 base, with 14 bases remaining between them. Germline-derived CDR1 and CDR2 are SGHTA and FQGNSA. The CDR3 length is 15 residues. The CDR3 is CASSLQGGENTEAFF. DNA of the CDR3: TGTGCCAGCAGCCTACAGGGAGGGGAGAACACTGAAGCTTTCTTT.

V and J are TRBV29-1 and TRBJ2-7; no clear D gene. The CDR3 totals 11 residues. V lost 2 bases to trimming and J lost 3 bases, with 5 bases between them. Per the germline V gene, CDR1 is SQVTM and CDR2 is ANQGSEA. Written as DNA, the CDR3 is TGCAGCGTTGAACTAGACTACGAGCAGTACTTC. Amino acids: CSVELDYEQYF.

J is TRBJ2-5 and V is TRBV5-4; the D is unclear. Germline assignment: CDR1 SGHNT and CDR2 YYREEE (reference sequence). The CDR3 runs to 13 residues. Trimming took off 0 bases at V and 4 bases at J, with 7 bases between the two ends. The CDR3 coding sequence is TGTGCCAGCAGCTTGGCGCTAGGAGAGACCCAGTACTTC. This translates into CASSLALGETQYF.

This chain joins TRBV28 and TRBJ2-7; D unclear. Trimming removed 6 bases from V and 0 bases from J, with 12 bases in between. The CDR3 extends over 14 amino acids. The germline CDR1 and CDR2 sequences are MDHEN and SYDVKM. CDR3 sequence (DNA): TGTGCCAGCAGATCCTTCAGGAGCTCCTACGAGCAGTACTTC. It is translated as CASRSFRSSYEQYF.

The J gene is TRBJ2-5, the V gene TRBV5-6; TRBD1 or TRBD2 may be the D gene (5 bases each). Trimming removed 0 bases from V and 7 bases from J, with 16 bases in between. CDR1 SGHDT and CDR2 YYEEEE come from the germline V gene. The CDR3 loop spans 15 amino acids. The CDR3 spells CASSLAGARRGTQYF. The DNA of the CDR3 is TGTGCCAGCAGCTTGGCCGGGGCGCGGCGCGGGACCCAGTACTTC.

This chain joins TRBV9 and TRBJ1-4, with D uncertain. The CDR3 has 15 amino acids. The ends were cut back, 0 bases at V and 0 bases at J, with 6 bases in the middle. CDR1 and CDR2 from the germline V gene are SGDLS and YYNGEE. The CDR3 sequence: CASSVDPSTNEKLFF. As DNA, the CDR3 is TGTGCCAGCAGCGTAGACCCGTCAACTAATGAAAAACTGTTTTTT.

V and J are TRBV4-3 and TRBJ1-1, with TRBD1 identical over 7 bases. In germline, CDR1 is LGHNA, CDR2 YSLEER. This CDR3 contains 15 residues. Trimming at V came to 0 bases and at J to 3 bases, leaving 4 bases not matched to a gene. Written as DNA, the CDR3 is TGCGCCAGCAGCCAAGATCCCACAGGGGACACTGAAGCTTTCTTT. Translated: CASSQDPTGDTEAFF.

This clone was seen a single time. This chain uses TRBV2 with TRBJ2-5; the match to TRBD2 covers 13 bases. Unmatched junction bases numbered 5, after V lost 7 bases and J lost 9 bases. Per the germline V gene, CDR1 is SNHLY and CDR2 is FYNNEI. CDR3 length equals 13 residues. The CDR3 loop is CASTGLAGDAQYF. DNA for the CDR3: TGTGCCAGCACCGGACTAGCGGGGGATGCCCAGTACTTC.

This chain joins TRBV5-5 and TRBJ1-4; D call uncertain. CDR3 length equals 15 residues. V lost 5 bases and J 0 bases, leaving 11 bases between the germline ends. Germline values: CDR1 SGHKS, CDR2 YYEKEE (reference sequence). As DNA, the CDR3 is TGTGCCAGCAGAGGGTATGAGGCAACTAATGAAAAACTGTTTTTT. Translating gives CASRGYEATNEKLFF.

In its sample, this clone was seen once. The chain has TRBV6-6 and TRBJ2-1; weak D call: TRBD2 (5 bases). The CDR3 length is 14 residues. Deletions cut 4 bases from V and 2 bases from J, with 9 bases between. Germline values: CDR1 MNHNY, CDR2 SVGAGI (reference sequence). Here the CDR3 reads CASSSLGTYNEQFF. The CDR3, as DNA: TGTGCCAGCAGTTCACTAGGAACCTACAATGAGCAGTTCTTC.

The rearrangement joins TRBV9 to TRBJ2-7, with D unresolved. The V end was cut by 0 bases, the J end by 2 bases, with 12 bases between. Looked up from germline, CDR1 is SGDLS and CDR2 is YYNGEE. The CDR3 sequence is 15 residues long. CDR3: CASSVDLGRAYEQYF. CDR3 DNA sequence: TGTGCCAGCAGCGTAGACCTGGGAAGGGCCTACGAGCAGTACTTC. Full variable domain (missing parts from reference TRBV9 and TRBJ2-7): DSGVTQTPKHLITATGQRVTLRCSPRSGDLSVYWYQQSLDQGLQFLIQYYNGEERAKGNILERFSAQQFPDLHSELNLSSLELGDSALYFCASSVDLGRAYEQYFGPGTRLTVT.

This chain links TRBV5-1 with TRBJ2-7; TRBD1 matches at 7 bases. The CDR3 length is 15 residues. The ends lost 2 bases at V and 1 base at J; junction bases unmatched: 6. The germline CDR1 and CDR2 sequences are SGHRS and YFSETQ. The CDR3 bases are TGCGCCAGCAGCTTACAGGGACAGCCTTCCTACGAGCAGTACTTC. It yields the protein CASSLQGQPSYEQYF.

The genes are TRBV9 and TRBJ2-7; D is unclear. V shed 0 bases and J shed 2 bases, with 9 bases lying between them. The germline V gene has CDR1 SGDLS and CDR2 YYNGEE. This CDR3 has 14 residues. The CDR3 DNA sequence: TGTGCCAGCAGCGTAGGGGCAGACCCCTACGAGCAGTACTTC. Translated, it gives CASSVGADPYEQYF. The full variable domain, with the rest looked up from reference TRBV9 and TRBJ2-7, is DSGVTQTPKHLITATGQRVTLRCSPRSGDLSVYWYQQSLDQGLQFLIQYYNGEERAKGNILERFSAQQFPDLHSELNLSSLELGDSALYFCASSVGADPYEQYFGPGTRLTVT.

This clone was observed once. The chain recombines TRBV6-5 with TRBJ2-5; no clear D gene. The V end lost 5 bases, the J end lost 10 bases, and 17 bases lay between the germline ends. This CDR3 comprises 13 residues. CDR1 and CDR2 (germline): MNHEY, SVGAGI. CDR3 amino acids: CASSQESKRYQYF. As DNA, the CDR3 is TGTGCCAGCAGTCAGGAATCCAAGAGATACCAGTACTTC.

V is TRBV5-6 and J is TRBJ1-1; 7 nucleotides match TRBD1. The CDR3 runs 13 residues. Germline CDR1 is SGHDT and CDR2 is YYEEEE. V lost 4 bases to trimming and J lost 8 bases; unmatched junction nucleotides: 8. The CDR3 coding sequence is TGTGCCAGCAGCCGCGGGACAGAACCCGAAGCTTTCTTT. As protein: CASSRGTEPEAFF.

The rearrangement joins TRBV7-2 to TRBJ1-2; no reliable D call. The CDR3 has 16 amino acids. The V end lost 7 bases, the J end lost 0 bases, and 18 bases lay between the germline ends. Germline CDR1 SGHTA, CDR2 FQGNSA. The CDR3 bases are TGTGCCAGCACCCAAGGGTCGCAGGTACCTAACTATGGCTACACCTTC. Amino acids: CASTQGSQVPNYGYTF. Full variable domain (remainder filled in from reference TRBV7-2 and TRBJ1-2): GAGVSQSPSNKVTEKGKDVELRCDPISGHTALYWYRQSLGQGLEFLIYFQGNSAPDKSGLPSDRFSAERTGGSVSTLTIQRTQQEDSAVYLCASTQGSQVPNYGYTFGSGTRLTVV.